This T cell receptor beta chain stems from a study of cytomegalovirus exposure and HLA in healthy donors. Both 60 Vbeta primers and 13 Jbeta primers went into the PCR. Method: immunoSEQ multiplex PCR; TCRdb's copy keeps in-frame clones and lacks some. The profile shows 150,000 to 200,000 clones, 80% to 85% of them singletons. The CDR3 has 14 amino acids. Germline lookup yields CDR1 MNHEY and CDR2 SVGAGI. The J gene is TRBJ2-5, the V gene TRBV6-5, with TRBD2 as a possible D gene (5 bases). The better agreement between TRBJ2-7 and the DNA end casts doubt on the J call. Sequenced: PBMCs. The source is a woman in her 50s in good health and CMV-seropositive. CDR3 loop: CASSYNPGSYEQYF. CDR3 coding DNA: TGTGCCAGCAGTTACAACCCGGGATCCTACGAGCAGTACTTC.